Detailed here is one T cell receptor beta chain. The antigen is unknown. Some clones are missing from TCRdb's copy, which holds only in-frame ones; the method was immunoSEQ multiplex PCR. The data contain fewer than 95,000 clones, 93% of them singletons. With V trimmed by 3 bases and J by 5 bases, 3 bases remained unmatched. This CDR3 is 15 amino acids long. Germline lookup yields CDR1 KGHSH and CDR2 LQKENI. The nonmyeloablative bone marrow transplants came from related graft donors, with transient mixed chimerism. This record comes from a study of Tregs in tolerant kidney transplant recipients. General study results and limits: Nucleotide sequences could not be compared across some patients' samples due to primer changes.

This sequence was found in a human patient who received a combined kidney and bone marrow transplant. Some T cells may be transferred from the graft donor. The specimen was CD4+ T cells from blood (PBMCs), collected 12 months after the transplant. The chain has TRBV18 and TRBJ2-7; 14 nucleotides line up with TRBD2. CDR3 amino acids: CASSPGLAGVHEQYF. The CDR3 region has the DNA TGTGCCAGCTCACCGGGACTAGCGGGAGTACACGAGCAGTACTTC.